This T cell receptor beta chain came from a study of T cells in Graves' hyperthyroidism and ophthalmopathy. Study findings and constraints: With a median lead of approximately six months before onset, the model predicted ophthalmopathy.

The germline gives CDR1 MNHNS, CDR2 SASEGT. Trimming removed 0 bases at V and 0 bases at J, with 12 bases between. The CDR3 runs 17 residues. Amplified TCR beta CDR3 regions came from RNA transcripts. The HTBI primer set drove a first-round RT-PCR of the TCR CDR3. TCRdb called the multiplex PCR reads again in MiXCR, with one record for every CDR3 protein. The table records 490,000 or so distinct CDR3 sequences, under 25% of them present only once. Concerning this clonotype: The antigen is unknown.

At least 3 on the Clinical Activity Score was recorded for ophthalmopathy patients, who also had NOSPECS grade at least 4 and duration under 3 months. Diagnosis relied on clinical symptoms, serum thyroxine and TRAb, thyroid ultrasound and orbital computed tomography. The J gene is TRBJ2-1, the V gene TRBV6-1, with D possibly matching TRBD2 (6 bases). This sequence originates from a woman in her sixties or seventies with Graves' ophthalmopathy. Input material: blood. The CDR3 sequence: CASSEAFAGSSYNEQFF. CDR3 DNA sequence: TGTGCCAGCAGTGAAGCGTTTGCGGGGAGCTCCTACAATGAGCAGTTCTTC.